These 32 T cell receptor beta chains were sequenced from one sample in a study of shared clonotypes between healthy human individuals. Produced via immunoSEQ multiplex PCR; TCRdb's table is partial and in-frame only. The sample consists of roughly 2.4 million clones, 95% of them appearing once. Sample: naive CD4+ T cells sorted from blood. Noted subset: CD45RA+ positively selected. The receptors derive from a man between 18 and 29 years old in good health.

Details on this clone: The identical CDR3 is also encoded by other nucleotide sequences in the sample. DNA for the CDR3: TGTGCCATCAGTGAGTCCAGGGCCGGGGAGACCCAGTACTTC. As protein: CAISESRAGETQYF. This rearrangement joins TRBV10-3 to TRBJ2-5, with D possibly matching TRBD1 (5 bases). The V end was cut by 0 bases, the J end by 5 bases, with 10 bases between. The length of the CDR3 is 14 residues. Germline V CDR1 and CDR2: ENHRY, SYGVKD.

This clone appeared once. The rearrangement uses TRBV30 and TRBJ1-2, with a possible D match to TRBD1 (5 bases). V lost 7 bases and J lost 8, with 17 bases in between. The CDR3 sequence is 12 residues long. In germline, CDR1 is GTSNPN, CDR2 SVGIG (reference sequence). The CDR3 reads CASLRGGLGYTF. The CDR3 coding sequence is TGTGCCTCCTTGAGGGGTGGGCTAGGCTACACCTTC. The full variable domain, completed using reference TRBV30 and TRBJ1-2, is SQTIHQWPATLVQPVGSPLSLECTVEGTSNPNLYWYRQAAGRGLQLLFYSVGIGQISSEVPQNLSASRPQDRQFILSSKKLLLSDSGFYLCASLRGGLGYTFGSGTRLTVV.

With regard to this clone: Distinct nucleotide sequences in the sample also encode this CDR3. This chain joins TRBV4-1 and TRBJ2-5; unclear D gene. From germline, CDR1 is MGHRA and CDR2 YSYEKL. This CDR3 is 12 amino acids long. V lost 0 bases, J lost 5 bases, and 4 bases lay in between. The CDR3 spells CASSQDRETQYF. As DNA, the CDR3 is TGCGCCAGCAGCCAAGATAGGGAGACCCAGTACTTC.

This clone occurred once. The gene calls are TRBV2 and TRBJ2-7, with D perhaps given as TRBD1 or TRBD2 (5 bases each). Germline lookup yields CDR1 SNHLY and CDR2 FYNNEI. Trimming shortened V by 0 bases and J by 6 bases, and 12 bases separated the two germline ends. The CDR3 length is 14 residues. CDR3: CASSEAQGAGEQYF. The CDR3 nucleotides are TGTGCCAGCAGTGAAGCGCAGGGCGCGGGCGAGCAGTACTTC.

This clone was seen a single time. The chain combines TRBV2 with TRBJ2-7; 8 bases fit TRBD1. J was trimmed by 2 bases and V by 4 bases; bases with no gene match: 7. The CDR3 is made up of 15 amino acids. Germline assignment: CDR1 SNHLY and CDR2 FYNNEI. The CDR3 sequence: CASSAEGQVPYEQYF. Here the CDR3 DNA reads TGTGCCAGCAGTGCCGAGGGACAGGTTCCCTACGAGCAGTACTTC.

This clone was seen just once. CDR3 nucleotides: TGTGCCAGCAGTGCCCCCGGACAGTCCTACGAGCAGTACTTC. Its translation is CASSAPGQSYEQYF. The chain carries TRBV6-6 and TRBJ2-7; D is perhaps TRBD1 (6 bases). This CDR3 region has 14 residues. V was shortened by 5 bases and J by 1 base, with 12 bases between the two germline ends. CDR1 and CDR2 (germline): MNHNY, SVGAGI (reference sequence).

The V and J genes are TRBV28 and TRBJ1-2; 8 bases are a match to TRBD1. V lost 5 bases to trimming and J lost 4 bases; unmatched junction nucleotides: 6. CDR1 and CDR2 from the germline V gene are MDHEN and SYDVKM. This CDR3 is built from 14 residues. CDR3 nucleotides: TGTGCCAGCAGTGTTTGGACAGGGTCCTATGGCTACACCTTC. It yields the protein CASSVWTGSYGYTF.

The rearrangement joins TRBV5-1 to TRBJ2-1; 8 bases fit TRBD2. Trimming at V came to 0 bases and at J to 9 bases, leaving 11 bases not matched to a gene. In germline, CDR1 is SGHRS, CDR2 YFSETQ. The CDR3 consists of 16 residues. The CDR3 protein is CASSLVSGNIAGEQFF. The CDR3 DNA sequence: TGCGCCAGCAGCTTGGTTAGCGGGAATATAGCAGGTGAGCAGTTCTTC.

CDR3 nucleotides: TGTGCCATCAGTGAGGGTCGGGGAGTCCCCCCCGGAGAGACCCAGTACTTC. Translation gives CAISEGRGVPPGETQYF. The chain combines TRBV10-3 with TRBJ2-5; D may be TRBD2 (5 bases). Trimming removed 2 bases from V and 4 bases from J, with 20 bases in between. The CDR3 consists of 17 residues. Germline CDR1 is ENHRY and CDR2 is SYGVKD.

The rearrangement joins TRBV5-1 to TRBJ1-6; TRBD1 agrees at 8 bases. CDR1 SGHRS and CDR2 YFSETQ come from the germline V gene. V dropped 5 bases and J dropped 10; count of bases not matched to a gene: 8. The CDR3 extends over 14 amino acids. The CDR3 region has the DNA TGCGCCAGCAGTATGGGACAGGATACATCACCCCTCCACTTT. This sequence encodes CASSMGQDTSPLHF. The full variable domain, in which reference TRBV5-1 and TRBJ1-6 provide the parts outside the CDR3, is KAGVTQTPRYLIKTRGQQVTLSCSPISGHRSVSWYQQTPGQGLQFLFEYFSETQRNKGNFPGRFSGRQFSNSRSEMNVSTLELGDSALYLCASSMGQDTSPLHFGNGTRLTVT.

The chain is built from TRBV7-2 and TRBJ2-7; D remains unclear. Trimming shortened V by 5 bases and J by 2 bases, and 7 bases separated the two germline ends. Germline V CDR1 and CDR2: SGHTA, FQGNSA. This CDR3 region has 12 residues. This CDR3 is CASSLRTYEQYF. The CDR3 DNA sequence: TGTGCCAGCAGCCTCCGTACCTACGAGCAGTACTTC.

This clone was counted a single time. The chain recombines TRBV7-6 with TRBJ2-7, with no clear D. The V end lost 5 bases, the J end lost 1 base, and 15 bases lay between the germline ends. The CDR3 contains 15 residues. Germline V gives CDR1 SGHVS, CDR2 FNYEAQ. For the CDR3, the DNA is TGTGCCAGCAGCCGCGGACCTGGAACTTCCTACGAGCAGTACTTC. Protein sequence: CASSRGPGTSYEQYF.

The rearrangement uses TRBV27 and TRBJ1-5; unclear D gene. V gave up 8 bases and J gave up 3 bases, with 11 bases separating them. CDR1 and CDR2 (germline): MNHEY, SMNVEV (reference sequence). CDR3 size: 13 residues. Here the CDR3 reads CASPPLNNQPQHF. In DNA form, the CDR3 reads TGTGCCAGCCCCCCATTGAACAATCAGCCCCAGCATTTT.

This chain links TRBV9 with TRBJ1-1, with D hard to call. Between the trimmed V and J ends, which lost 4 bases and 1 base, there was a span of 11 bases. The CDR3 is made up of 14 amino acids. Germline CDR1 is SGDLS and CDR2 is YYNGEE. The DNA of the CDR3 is TGTGCCAGCAGCTATAGTGGGGAGAACACTGAAGCTTTCTTT. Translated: CASSYSGENTEAFF.

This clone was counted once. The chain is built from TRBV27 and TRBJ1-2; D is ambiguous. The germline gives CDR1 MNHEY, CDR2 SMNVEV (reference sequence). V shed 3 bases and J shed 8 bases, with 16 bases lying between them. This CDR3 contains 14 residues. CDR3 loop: CASSFVAGFGGYTF. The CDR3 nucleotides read TGTGCCAGCAGTTTTGTCGCCGGGTTTGGGGGCTACACCTTC.

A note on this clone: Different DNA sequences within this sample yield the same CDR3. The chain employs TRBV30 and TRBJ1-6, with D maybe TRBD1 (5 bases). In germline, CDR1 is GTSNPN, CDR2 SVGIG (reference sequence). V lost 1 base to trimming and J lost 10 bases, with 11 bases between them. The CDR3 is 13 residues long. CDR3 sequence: CAWSAGLGSPLHF. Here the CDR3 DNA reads TGTGCCTGGAGTGCAGGGTTAGGGTCACCCCTCCACTTT.

Here the CDR3 DNA reads TGTGCCAGCAGCTTAGATCGCGGGGGGCACAATGAGCAGTTCTTC. It translates to CASSLDRGGHNEQFF. The chain uses TRBV11-3 and TRBJ2-1; TRBD2 aligns across 8 bases. Germline V lookup: CDR1 SGHNT, CDR2 YENEEA. V was clipped by 0 bases and J by 5 bases; unmatched bases: 3. The CDR3 is 15 amino acids.

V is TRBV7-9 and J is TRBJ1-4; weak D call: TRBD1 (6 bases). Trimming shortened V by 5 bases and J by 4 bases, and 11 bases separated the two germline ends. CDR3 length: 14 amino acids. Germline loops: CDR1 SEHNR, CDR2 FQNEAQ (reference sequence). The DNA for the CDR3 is TGTGCCAGCAGCCCCGACAGGATTAATGAAAAACTGTTTTTT. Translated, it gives CASSPDRINEKLFF.

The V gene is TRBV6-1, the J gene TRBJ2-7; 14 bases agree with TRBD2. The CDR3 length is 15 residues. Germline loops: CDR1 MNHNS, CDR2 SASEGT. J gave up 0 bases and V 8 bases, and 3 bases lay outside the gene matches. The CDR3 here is CASVGLAGGSYEQYF. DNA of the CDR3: TGTGCCAGCGTCGGACTAGCGGGAGGCTCCTACGAGCAGTACTTC.

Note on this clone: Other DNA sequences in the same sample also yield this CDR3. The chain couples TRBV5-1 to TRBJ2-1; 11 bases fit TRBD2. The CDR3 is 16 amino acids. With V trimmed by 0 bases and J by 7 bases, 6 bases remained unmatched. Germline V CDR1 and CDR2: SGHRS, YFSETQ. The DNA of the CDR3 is TGCGCCAGCAGCTTGGCGGGGACTAGCGGATTTAATGAGCAGTTCTTC. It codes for CASSLAGTSGFNEQFF.

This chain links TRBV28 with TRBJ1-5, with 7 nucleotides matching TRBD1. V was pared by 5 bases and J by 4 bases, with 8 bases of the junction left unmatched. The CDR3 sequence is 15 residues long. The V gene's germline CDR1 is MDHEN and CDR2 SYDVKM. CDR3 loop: CASSPGQVENQPQHF. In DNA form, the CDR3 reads TGTGCCAGCAGTCCAGGACAGGTGGAGAATCAGCCCCAGCATTTT.

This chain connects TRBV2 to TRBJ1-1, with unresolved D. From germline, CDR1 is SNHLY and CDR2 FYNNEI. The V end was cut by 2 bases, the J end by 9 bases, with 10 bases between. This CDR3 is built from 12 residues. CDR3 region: CASSETDFKAFF. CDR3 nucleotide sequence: TGTGCCAGCAGTGAAACGGACTTTAAAGCTTTCTTT.

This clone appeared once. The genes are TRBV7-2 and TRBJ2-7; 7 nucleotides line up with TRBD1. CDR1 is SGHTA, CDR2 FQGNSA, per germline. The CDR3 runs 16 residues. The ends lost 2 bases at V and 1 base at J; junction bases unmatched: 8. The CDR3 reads CASSLTWDSRSYEQYF. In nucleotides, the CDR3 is TGTGCCAGCAGCTTAACCTGGGACAGCAGATCCTACGAGCAGTACTTC.

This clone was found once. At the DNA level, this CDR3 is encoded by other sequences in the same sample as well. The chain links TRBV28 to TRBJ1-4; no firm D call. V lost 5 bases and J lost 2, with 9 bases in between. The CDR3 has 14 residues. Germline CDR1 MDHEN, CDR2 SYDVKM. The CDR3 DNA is TGTGCCAGCAGTGAGGGTACGACTAATGAAAAACTGTTTTTT. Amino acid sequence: CASSEGTTNEKLFF.

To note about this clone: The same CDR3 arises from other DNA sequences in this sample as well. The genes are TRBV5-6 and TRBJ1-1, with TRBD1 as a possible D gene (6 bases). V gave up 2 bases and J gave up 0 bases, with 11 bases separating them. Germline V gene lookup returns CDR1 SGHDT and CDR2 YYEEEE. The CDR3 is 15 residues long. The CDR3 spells CASSLGQLLNTEAFF. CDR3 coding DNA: TGTGCCAGCAGCTTAGGACAGCTTTTGAACACTGAAGCTTTCTTT.

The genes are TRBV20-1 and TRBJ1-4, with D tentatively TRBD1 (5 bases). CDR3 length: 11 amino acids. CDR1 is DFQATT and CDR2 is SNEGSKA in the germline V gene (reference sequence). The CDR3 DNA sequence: TGCAGCCCCCGGGGGGATGAAAAACTGTTTTTT. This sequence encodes CSPRGDEKLFF.

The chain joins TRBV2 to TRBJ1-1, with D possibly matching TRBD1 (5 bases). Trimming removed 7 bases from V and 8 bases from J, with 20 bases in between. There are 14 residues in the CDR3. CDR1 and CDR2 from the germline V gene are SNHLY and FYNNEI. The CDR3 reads CASTKDSPTGEAFF. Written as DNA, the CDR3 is TGTGCCAGCACCAAAGACAGTCCGACCGGGGAAGCTTTCTTT.

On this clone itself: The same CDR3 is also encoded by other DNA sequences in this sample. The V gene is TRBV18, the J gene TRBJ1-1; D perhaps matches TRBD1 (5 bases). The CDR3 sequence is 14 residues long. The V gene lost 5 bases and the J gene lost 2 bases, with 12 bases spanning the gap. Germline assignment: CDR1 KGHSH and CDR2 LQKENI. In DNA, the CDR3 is TGTGCCAGCTCATCCGGGGCAGTTAACACTGAAGCTTTCTTT. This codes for CASSSGAVNTEAFF.

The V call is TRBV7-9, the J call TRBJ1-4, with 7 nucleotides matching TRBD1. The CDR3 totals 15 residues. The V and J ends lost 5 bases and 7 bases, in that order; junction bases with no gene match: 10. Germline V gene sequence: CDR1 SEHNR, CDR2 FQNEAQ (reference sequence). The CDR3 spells CASSTRQGGGEKLFF. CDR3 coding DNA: TGTGCCAGCAGCACCCGACAGGGCGGCGGTGAAAAACTGTTTTTT.

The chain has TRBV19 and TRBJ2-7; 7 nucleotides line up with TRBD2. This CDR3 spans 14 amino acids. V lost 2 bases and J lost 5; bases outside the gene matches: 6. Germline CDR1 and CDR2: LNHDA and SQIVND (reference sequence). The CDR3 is CASSISGRANEQYF. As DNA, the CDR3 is TGTGCCAGTAGTATAAGTGGGAGGGCCAACGAGCAGTACTTC.

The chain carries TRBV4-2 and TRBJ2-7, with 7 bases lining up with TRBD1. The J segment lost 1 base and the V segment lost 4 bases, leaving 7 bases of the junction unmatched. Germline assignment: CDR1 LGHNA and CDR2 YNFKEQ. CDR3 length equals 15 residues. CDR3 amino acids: CASSRNGDSSYEQYF. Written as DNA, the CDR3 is TGTGCCAGCAGCCGAAACGGGGACAGTTCCTACGAGCAGTACTTC.

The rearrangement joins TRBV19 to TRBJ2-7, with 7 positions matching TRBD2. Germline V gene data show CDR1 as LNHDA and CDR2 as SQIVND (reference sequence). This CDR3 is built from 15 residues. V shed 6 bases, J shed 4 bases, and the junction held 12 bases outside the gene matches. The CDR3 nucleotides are TGTGCCAGTAGGATCCGGGACTACACATCTTACGAGCAGTACTTC. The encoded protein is CASRIRDYTSYEQYF.